This TCR beta chain was sequenced during a study of shared clonotypes between healthy human individuals. Study context: Plates per donor: three CD4 naive, three CD4 memory, two CD8 naive, one CD8 memory.

Regarding the study as a whole: Across four donors, naive CD4 shared roughly 5%, naive CD8 over 3%, memory CD4 2% to 2.5%, memory CD8 0.4% to 0.5%. Specimens sampled were limited to blood, with tissue repertoires likely differing.

A remark on this clone: Its antigen is currently unknown.

The V gene lost 0 bases and the J gene lost 5 bases, with 11 bases spanning the gap. Germline V lookup: CDR1 SEHNR, CDR2 FQNEAQ (reference sequence). This CDR3 is built from 14 residues. The naive CD8 subset, CD45RO-negative cells positively selected for CCR7, excluded terminally differentiated effector memory CD45RA+ cells. The assay was run at deep level. The repertoire was sequenced with immunoSEQ multiplex PCR; TCRdb's copy has only in-frame clones and lacks some. Of about 2.1 million clones in the sample, roughly 95% were seen once. The V call is TRBV7-9, the J call TRBJ2-7, with D uncertain. The receptor comes from a man aged 18 to 30 in good health. Some clones in this sample may be carry-over from other donors' samples. Sequencing input: naive CD8+ T cells from PBMCs. The chain's CDR3 is CASSLASFAHEQYF. CDR3 bases: TGTGCCAGCAGCTTAGCTAGCTTTGCCCACGAGCAGTACTTC.